This TCR beta chain originates from a study of cytomegalovirus exposure and HLA in healthy donors. Study in general: Of all 400 or so donors who were genotyped, about 84% belonged to the Caucasian-associated ancestry cluster.

Germline values: CDR1 MNHEY, CDR2 SMNVEV (reference sequence). The CDR3 covers 15 residues. The junction had 4 bases not matched to a gene; V was cut back by 2 bases and J by 3 bases. Primers included in the PCR were 60 Vbeta and 13 Jbeta primers. Here immunoSEQ multiplex PCR was the method, and the copy in TCRdb shows in-frame clones only, minus some. The sample records over 150,000 clones, 70% to 80% being singletons. The chain is built from TRBV27 and TRBJ2-3; 8 bases fit TRBD1. The origin of this receptor is a woman aged 25-40 years in good health and CMV-seropositive. The sequencing sample was made of PBMCs. Written as DNA, the CDR3 is TGTGCCAGCAGTTTAGCAGGGGGCGGAACAGATACGCAGTATTTT. Amino acid sequence: CASSLAGGGTDTQYF.